The clone carrying this T cell receptor (beta chain) was counted only a few times. Its antigen is unknown. The CDR3 loop spans 17 amino acids. Germline CDR1 and CDR2: SGHVS and FNYEAQ. After removal of 0 bases from V and 2 bases from J, the junction contained 7 bases not matched to a gene. These data come from a study of blood T cells in healthy people across ages. Isolation recovered at least 6.5 million PBMCs from every sample. Alongside a J-beta primer mix, a sample-barcoded 5' primer served in a second PCR lasting about 6 to 12 cycles. TCRdb re-called the 5' RACE reads with MiXCR, one entry per CDR3 protein. The sample carries around 850,000 distinct CDR3 sequences, approximately 35% recorded once. Whole-study findings and limits: The long-lived group displayed more naive CD4+ cells, plus higher diversity, than the aged donors did. Researchers judged that diversity estimates from one million T cells fell short of true values.

This rearrangement joins TRBV7-6 to TRBJ2-3; 8 nucleotides line up with TRBD2. This clonotype was sampled from a man in his late teens or twenties in good health. Sequenced input: blood. The CDR3 DNA sequence: TGTGCCAGCAGCTTAGCGGATTTTAGCGGGGACACAGATACGCAGTATTTT. Translation gives CASSLADFSGDTDTQYF.